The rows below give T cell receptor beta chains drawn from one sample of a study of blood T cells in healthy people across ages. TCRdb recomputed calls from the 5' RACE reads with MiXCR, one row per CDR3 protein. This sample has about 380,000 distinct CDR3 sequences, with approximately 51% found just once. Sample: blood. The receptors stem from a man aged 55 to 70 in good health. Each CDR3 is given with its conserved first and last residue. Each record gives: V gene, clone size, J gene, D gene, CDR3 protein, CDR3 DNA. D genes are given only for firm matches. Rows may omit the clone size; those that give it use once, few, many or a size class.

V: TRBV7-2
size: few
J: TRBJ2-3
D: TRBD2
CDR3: CASSLRPAGVSTDTQYF
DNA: TGTGCCAGCAGCTTAAGGCCGGCGGGAGTAAGCACAGATACGCAGTATTTT

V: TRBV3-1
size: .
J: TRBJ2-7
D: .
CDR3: CASSIQRARETYEQYF
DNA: TGTGCCAGCAGCATCCAGCGCGCAAGGGAAACCTACGAGCAGTACTTC

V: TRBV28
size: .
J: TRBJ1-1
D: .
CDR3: CASSWKTEAFF
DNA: TGTGCCAGCAGCTGGAAAACTGAAGCTTTCTTT

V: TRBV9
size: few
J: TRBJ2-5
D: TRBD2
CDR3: CASSPGRTSAQETQYF
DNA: TGTGCCAGCTCCCCGGGGAGGACTAGCGCTCAAGAGACCCAGTACTTC

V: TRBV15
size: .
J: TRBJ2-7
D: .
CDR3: CATSRDLQGEQYF
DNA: TGTGCCACCAGCAGAGATCTTCAGGGAGAGCAGTACTTC

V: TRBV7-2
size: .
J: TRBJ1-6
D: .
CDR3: CASSRKTANTYNSPLHF
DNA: TGTGCCAGCAGCCGCAAGACAGCGAACACCTATAATTCACCCCTCCACTTT

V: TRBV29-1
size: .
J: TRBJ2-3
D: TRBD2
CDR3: CSVDPTTSGVSTDTQYF
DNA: TGCAGCGTTGACCCTACTACTAGCGGCGTTAGCACAGATACGCAGTATTTT

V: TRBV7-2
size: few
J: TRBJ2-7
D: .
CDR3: CASSFDRTGSYEQYF
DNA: TGTGCCAGCAGCTTTGATCGGACTGGTTCCTACGAGCAGTACTTC

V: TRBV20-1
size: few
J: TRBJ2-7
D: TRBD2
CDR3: CSGGGPAHEQYF
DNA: TGCAGTGGCGGGGGGCCCGCTCACGAGCAGTACTTC

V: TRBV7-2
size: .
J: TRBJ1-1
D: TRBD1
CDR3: CASSSRGEPTEAFF
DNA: TGTGCCAGCAGTTCCAGGGGGGAACCCACTGAAGCTTTCTTT

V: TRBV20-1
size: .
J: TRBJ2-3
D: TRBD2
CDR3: CSAPREGFSTDTQYF
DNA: TGCAGTGCACCCCGGGAGGGATTCAGCACAGATACGCAGTATTTT

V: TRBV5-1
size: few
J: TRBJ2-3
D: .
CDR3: CASSLVYGSADTQYF
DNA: TGCGCCAGCAGCTTGGTTTACGGGAGTGCAGATACGCAGTATTTT

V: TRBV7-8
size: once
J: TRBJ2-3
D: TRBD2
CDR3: CASNLLAGGQTTDTQYF
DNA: TGTGCCAGCAACTTACTAGCGGGAGGCCAAACTACAGATACGCAGTATTTT

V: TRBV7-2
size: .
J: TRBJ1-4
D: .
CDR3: CASRNLATNEKLFF
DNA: TGTGCCAGCAGGAACCTCGCAACTAATGAAAAACTGTTTTTT

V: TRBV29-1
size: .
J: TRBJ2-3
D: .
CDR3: CSVRTAIGTDTQYF
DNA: TGCAGCGTTCGGACGGCTATCGGCACAGATACGCAGTATTTT

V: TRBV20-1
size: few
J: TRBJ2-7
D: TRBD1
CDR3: CSADDRGPPYEQYF
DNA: TGCAGTGCAGATGACAGGGGGCCCCCCTACGAGCAGTACTTC

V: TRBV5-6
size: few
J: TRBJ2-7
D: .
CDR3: CASNPVGTVYEQYF
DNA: TGTGCCAGCAACCCAGTCGGGACCGTCTACGAGCAGTACTTC

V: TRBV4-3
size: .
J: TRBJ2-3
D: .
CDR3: CASSSEGGPVTDTQYF
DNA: TGCGCCAGCAGCTCCGAGGGGGGCCCTGTAACAGATACGCAGTATTTT

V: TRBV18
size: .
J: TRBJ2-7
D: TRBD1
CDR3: CASSPDREHEQYF
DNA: TGTGCCAGCTCACCCGACAGGGAGCACGAGCAGTACTTC

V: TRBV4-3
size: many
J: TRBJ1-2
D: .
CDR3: CASSQERRGGYGYTF
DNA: TGCGCCAGCAGCCAAGAAAGAAGGGGCGGCTATGGCTACACCTTC

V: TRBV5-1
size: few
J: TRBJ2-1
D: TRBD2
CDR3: CASSLGGTSGSNEQFF
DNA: TGCGCCAGCAGCTTGGGGGGGACTAGCGGGAGTAATGAGCAGTTCTTC

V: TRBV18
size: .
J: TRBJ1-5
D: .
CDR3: CASSPTYNSNQPQHF
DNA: TGTGCCAGCTCACCGACATACAATAGCAATCAGCCCCAGCATTTT

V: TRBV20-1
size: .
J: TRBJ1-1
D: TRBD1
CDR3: CSAETGGAGNTEAFF
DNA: TGCAGTGCTGAAACAGGGGGCGCCGGGAACACTGAAGCTTTCTTT

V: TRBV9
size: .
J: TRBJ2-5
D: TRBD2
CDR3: CASSVAAAGGQETQYF
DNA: TGTGCCAGCAGCGTCGCAGCCGCGGGGGGACAAGAGACCCAGTACTTC

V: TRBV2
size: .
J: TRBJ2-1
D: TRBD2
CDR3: CASGLAGGDEQFF
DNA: TGTGCCAGCGGGCTAGCGGGGGGGGATGAGCAGTTCTTC

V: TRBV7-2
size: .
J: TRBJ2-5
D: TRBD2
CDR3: CASSGGVAGVRETQYF
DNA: TGTGCCAGCAGCGGAGGGGTAGCGGGAGTAAGGGAGACCCAGTACTTC

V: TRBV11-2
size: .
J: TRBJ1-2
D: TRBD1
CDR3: CASSRGTGGYGYTF
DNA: TGTGCCAGCAGCCGCGGGACAGGGGGCTATGGCTACACCTTC

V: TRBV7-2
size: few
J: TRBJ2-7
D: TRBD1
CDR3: CASSLEGGQGYEQYF
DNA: TGTGCCAGCAGCTTAGAGGGGGGACAGGGCTACGAGCAGTACTTC

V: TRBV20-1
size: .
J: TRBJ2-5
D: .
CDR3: CSARDPGQGYQETQYF
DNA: TGCAGTGCTAGAGATCCCGGGCAGGGATACCAAGAGACCCAGTACTTC